This TCR beta chain comes out of a study of CD8 T cells in Susac syndrome (dated by TCRdb to between 2017 and 2020). In the study overall: Whether CD8+ T cell activation and differentiation in Susac syndrome was antigen driven was tested using repertoire sequencing.

Peripheral blood CD8+ and CD4+ T cells from healthy donors, Susac syndrome patients and multiple sclerosis patients were profiled by high-throughput TCR beta sequencing. Healthy donors were age- and sex-matched controls. Bulk CD8+ and CD4+ T cells were purified magnetically by negative isolation, whereas CD8+ TEMRA cells were enriched by FACS. Blood was collected in EDTA tubes and processed within 24 hours, with PBMCs isolated through density gradient centrifugation. PBMCs intended for TCR sequencing were cryopreserved in liquid nitrogen and thawed later in a water bath at 37 degrees C. The sorted or isolated CD4+, CD8+ and CD8+ TEMRA cells had a purity of 90% or higher. RNA was extracted using the RNeasy kit, and about 0.5 to 1 ug of the RNA was reverse transcribed with random hexamers. TCR beta CDR3 regions were amplified with the immunoSEQ multiplex PCR assay covering 54 Vbeta and 13 Jbeta segments. Bias from PCR amplification was corrected by using a synthetic template baseline for primer optimization and for computational correction. Turning to the authors' computational methods: Reads were annotated to V, D and J genes per IMGT and analyzed with immunoSEQ Analyzer, keeping only productive sequences. Clonality was computed as one minus Shannon entropy normalized by log2 of the number of productive unique sequences. For each patient and control, public and private clones were evaluated among the 100 most prevalent clones. Clones were defined as Susac-specific if absent from the healthy and MS cohorts, from 1052 published viral clones and from other ImmuneACCESS disease sequences. The public reads were reprocessed in TCRdb via fastp at Q25 and MiXCR, keeping in-frame beta chains. Here each entry gathers all rows of one CDR3 protein and keeps the most common genes and DNA. TCRdb, rather than the study authors, made the V and J calls. The sample contains 100,000 to 150,000 distinct CDR3 sequences, nearly 95% of them found a single time. The biggest ten clones account for around 0.12% of the sample.

This clonotype was recorded only once. Which antigen it targets is not known. Base-call qualities are not available, and no considerably larger clone is one nucleotide away. One read amounts to weak evidence. For CDR1 and CDR2, the germline V gene (reference sequence) lists LGHDT and YNNKEL. The V end loses 11 bases and the J end loses 5 bases, and a stretch of 15 bases separates them. The CDR3 starts with the cysteine, ends with the phenylalanine, and has 12 residues. Of the read, only the CDR3 DNA is kept; its 36 bases are in frame from base 1. On the study overall, not on this receptor specifically: The study acknowledged that relatively few individuals were included in the TCR sequencing and HLA analysis.

This TCR was sampled from a human donor in good health. Here the chain combines TRBV3-1 and TRBJ2-5; no D gene call is confident. The sequencing sample was made of CD4+ T cells from PBMCs. The DNA reads TGTGCCGCTGCTAGGTTTTGGGAGACCCAGTACTTC. It encodes CAAARFWETQYF.